The entry that follows covers one TCR beta chain sequence. As yet, its antigen is unknown. TCRdb reanalysed the reads using MiXCR and keeps one entry per CDR3 protein. The table shows under 90,000 distinct CDR3 sequences, with approximately 45% occurring only once. The data belong to a study of T cell repertoires in cytomegalovirus infection. Germline V gene data show CDR1 as MDHEN and CDR2 as SYDVKM. Trimming cost V 10 bases and J 6 bases, with 13 bases left between them. This CDR3 is built from 11 residues. Sequences were derived from CD8+ T cells from cultured PBMCs, sampled from culture after CMV antigen stimulation. This sequence originates from a human donor in good health (CMV status not recorded). Some clones in this sample may be carry-over from other donors' samples. The V gene is TRBV28, the J gene TRBJ2-7; the D is unclear. The CDR3 is CAIPPLAEQYF. The CDR3 coding sequence is TGTGCCATCCCCCCCTTGGCCGAGCAGTACTTC.